The 27 T cell receptor beta chains given below trace back to one sample, sequenced in a study of CD8+ T cells in alopecia areata. cDNA serving as the sequencing template came from extracted, reverse transcribed RNA. TCRdb's table, derived via immunoSEQ multiplex PCR, lists solely in-frame clones and lacks some. The sample gives 75,000 to 100,000 clones, roughly two fifths of which show up once; approximately 1.5% is in the top ten. The sequenced sample consisted of CD4+ T cells sorted from blood. These receptors all come from a human donor with alopecia areata.

The V and J genes are TRBV5-6 and TRBJ2-2, with 8 bases aligning to TRBD1. The junction had 7 bases not matched to a gene; V was cut back by 4 bases and J by 5 bases. Germline loops: CDR1 SGHDT, CDR2 YYEEEE. CDR3 size: 15 residues. The CDR3 loop reads CASSPGTGYTGELFF. CDR3 in DNA: TGTGCCAGCAGCCCCGGGACAGGATATACCGGGGAGCTGTTTTTT.

This clone has a handful of counts. V and J are TRBV28 and TRBJ1-5, with 7 bases identical to TRBD1. Germline CDR1 reads MDHEN; CDR2 reads SYDVKM. The CDR3 length is 16 residues. V trimming: 6 bases; J trimming: 0 bases; junction bases outside the gene matches: 8. CDR3 protein: CASREGTELSNQPQHF. In DNA form, the CDR3 reads TGTGCCAGCAGGGAAGGGACAGAGCTTAGCAATCAGCCCCAGCATTTT.

The chain uses TRBV30 and TRBJ1-3; no definite D call. This CDR3 comprises 12 residues. V dropped 2 bases and J dropped 2 bases, with 4 bases sitting between them. CDR1 GTSNPN and CDR2 SVGIG come from the germline V gene (reference sequence). CDR3 DNA: TGTGCCTGGAGTACTACTGGAAACACCATATATTTT. This gives the protein CAWSTTGNTIYF.

This clone has ten or more counts. Other DNA sequences in this specimen translate into the identical CDR3. V is TRBV7-9 and J is TRBJ2-7; possibly TRBD2 for D (5 bases). The CDR3 runs 14 residues. Between the trimmed V and J ends, which lost 0 bases and 5 bases, there was a span of 11 bases. Germline V gene lookup returns CDR1 SEHNR and CDR2 FQNEAQ (reference sequence). The CDR3 sequence is CASSLAGVGHEQYF. The CDR3 DNA reads as TGTGCCAGCAGCTTAGCGGGAGTGGGTCACGAGCAGTACTTC.

The rearrangement links TRBV11-1 to TRBJ1-1; no clear D gene. Germline V lookup: CDR1 SGHAT, CDR2 FQDESV (reference sequence). Trimming left V 5 bases short and J 0 bases short, with 4 bases between. CDR3 length: 12 amino acids. CDR3: CASSGVNTEAFF. The CDR3, as DNA: TGTGCCAGCAGCGGAGTGAACACTGAAGCTTTCTTT. Full variable domain (remainder filled in from reference TRBV11-1 and TRBJ1-1): EAEVAQSPRYKITEKSQAVAFWCDPISGHATLYWYRQILGQGPELLVQFQDESVVDDSQLPKDRFSAERLKGVDSTLKIQPAELGDSAMYLCASSGVNTEAFFGQGTRLTVV.

This sequence joins TRBV30 and TRBJ2-4; possible D gene TRBD1, 6 bases. Per germline, CDR1 GTSNPN and CDR2 SVGIG (reference sequence). V was cut by 3 bases and J by 0 bases, with 9 bases left in between. The CDR3 length is 14 residues. The CDR3 spells CAWSAGVAKNIQYF. CDR3 nucleotides: TGTGCCTGGAGCGCAGGGGTAGCCAAAAACATTCAGTACTTC.

The V call is TRBV29-1, the J call TRBJ1-1; D gene uncertain. Trimming stripped 4 bases from V and 10 bases from J, with 10 bases between. The CDR3 is 10 residues long. Germline CDR1 reads SQVTM; CDR2 reads ANQGSEA. The CDR3 spells CSVGEPRAFF. CDR3 nucleotides: TGCAGCGTTGGCGAGCCCCGAGCTTTCTTT.

This chain links TRBV18 with TRBJ2-7, with D tentatively TRBD2 (5 bases). Per the germline V gene, CDR1 is KGHSH and CDR2 is LQKENI. The CDR3 runs 16 residues. The V and J ends lost 4 bases and 5 bases respectively, with 21 bases between them. Here the CDR3 reads CASSHTARGLLDEQYF. Here the CDR3 DNA reads TGTGCCAGCTCACACACGGCCCGAGGGCTTCTCGACGAGCAGTACTTC.

In the case of this clone: The same CDR3 arises from other DNA sequences in this sample as well. The CDR3 region has the DNA TGTGCCTGGAGAGCAAGCCTAGGGGGAGCCAAAAACATTCAGTACTTC. Protein: CAWRASLGGAKNIQYF. This chain links TRBV30 with TRBJ2-4, with D possibly TRBD1 on 6 matching bases. CDR1 GTSNPN and CDR2 SVGIG come from the germline V gene (reference sequence). V was trimmed by 3 bases and J by 0 bases, leaving 15 bases between them. This CDR3 region has 16 residues.

The chain combines TRBV4-1 with TRBJ1-2, with D tentatively TRBD1 (6 bases). Trimming removed 0 bases from V and 4 bases from J, with 27 bases in between. The CDR3 length is 20 residues. Germline CDR1 MGHRA, CDR2 YSYEKL. CDR3 loop: CASSQERFLVGQPGSYGYTF. The CDR3 DNA follows: TGCGCCAGCAGCCAAGAGCGGTTCTTAGTCGGACAGCCCGGGAGCTATGGCTACACCTTC.

The chain carries TRBV27 and TRBJ1-2, with TRBD1 identical over 11 bases. This CDR3 has 13 amino acids. Trimming cost V 6 bases and J 8 bases; bases outside gene matches: 5. The germline V gene encodes CDR1 MNHEY and CDR2 SMNVEV (reference sequence). The CDR3 DNA follows: TGTGCCAGCAGAAGGACAGGGGGCCTCGGCTACACCTTC. This gives the protein CASRRTGGLGYTF.

The V gene is TRBV28, the J gene TRBJ1-6; D might be TRBD1 (6 bases). The CDR3 totals 18 residues. Germline V CDR1 and CDR2: MDHEN, SYDVKM. Trimming pared 2 bases from V and 0 bases from J, leaving 14 bases between. The CDR3 nucleotides read TGTGCCAGCAGTTTAGGGGGCAGCACTAGCTCCTATAATTCACCCCTCCACTTT. It yields the protein CASSLGGSTSSYNSPLHF.

The chain recombines TRBV19 with TRBJ1-1; D gene uncertain. Between the trimmed V and J ends, which lost 6 bases and 7 bases, there was a span of 12 bases. The germline V gene has CDR1 LNHDA and CDR2 SQIVND (reference sequence). The CDR3 length is 12 residues. The CDR3 loop is CASRTDGGEAFF. Written as DNA, the CDR3 is TGTGCCAGTAGGACGGACGGAGGTGAAGCTTTCTTT.

The V call is TRBV29-1, the J call TRBJ1-3; no reliable D call. The germline gives CDR1 SQVTM, CDR2 ANQGSEA. CDR3 length equals 16 residues. The germline V and J ends were trimmed by 4 bases and 0 bases, with 16 bases remaining between them. CDR3 region: CSVVTAGVLSGNTIYF. CDR3 DNA sequence: TGCAGCGTTGTCACAGCTGGGGTCCTCTCTGGAAACACCATATATTTT.

The chain combines TRBV6-6 with TRBJ2-7; D gene ambiguous. This CDR3 is 13 amino acids long. Trimming removed 2 bases from V and 3 bases from J, with 8 bases in between. Germline loops: CDR1 MNHNY, CDR2 SVGAGI (reference sequence). Written as DNA, the CDR3 is TGTGCCAGCAGTTACGACCTGCACTACGAGCAGTACTTC. Translation gives CASSYDLHYEQYF.

This chain joins TRBV7-9 and TRBJ2-7; a possible D gene is TRBD1 (5 bases). The V end was cut by 5 bases, the J end by 6 bases, with 17 bases between. Germline CDR1 SEHNR, CDR2 FQNEAQ (reference sequence). The CDR3 runs 14 residues. The CDR3, as DNA: TGTGCCAGCAGCCCCCCTGTCGTGGGGCGCGAGCAGTACTTC. Translating gives CASSPPVVGREQYF.

The chain combines TRBV27 with TRBJ2-7, with TRBD2 matching over 7 bases. CDR3 length: 14 amino acids. After removal of 3 bases from V and 4 bases from J, the junction contained 6 bases not matched to a gene. Germline-derived CDR1 and CDR2 are MNHEY and SMNVEV (reference sequence). The CDR3 sequence is CASSFQAGRYEQYF. In DNA, the CDR3 is TGTGCCAGCAGTTTTCAAGCGGGGAGGTACGAGCAGTACTTC.

This chain joins TRBV5-4 and TRBJ2-2; 9 bases align to TRBD1. Germline assignment: CDR1 SGHNT and CDR2 YYREEE (reference sequence). V lost 4 bases to trimming and J lost 6 bases; unmatched junction nucleotides: 13. This CDR3 spans 17 amino acids. CDR3 in amino acids: CASSQTRGTGYAGELFF. CDR3 bases: TGTGCCAGCAGCCAAACACGCGGGACAGGGTACGCCGGGGAGCTGTTTTTT.

This chain uses TRBV15 with TRBJ1-5, with unresolved D. This CDR3 comprises 15 residues. The germline V gene has CDR1 LNHNV and CDR2 YYDKDF (reference sequence). V lost 0 bases and J 4 bases, leaving 10 bases between the germline ends. The CDR3 nucleotides read TGTGCCACCAGCAGAGATCTTACGGCTAATCAGCCCCAGCATTTT. Its protein is CATSRDLTANQPQHF.

The chain couples TRBV5-1 to TRBJ2-7, with D possibly being TRBD2 (6 bases). The germline CDR1 and CDR2 sequences are SGHRS and YFSETQ. The CDR3 spans 17 residues. Trimming stripped 4 bases from V and 2 bases from J, with 22 bases between. CDR3 DNA: TGCGCCAGCAGCGCGGGGATTCAACCACCCGCAACCTACGAGCAGTACTTC. It translates to CASSAGIQPPATYEQYF.

This chain links TRBV6-6 with TRBJ1-1, with a possible D match to TRBD1 (6 bases). The germline gives CDR1 MNHNY, CDR2 SVGAGI (reference sequence). The germline V and J ends were trimmed by 2 bases and 3 bases, with 13 bases remaining between them. The CDR3 covers 15 residues. CDR3 sequence: CASSYGQGRDTEAFF. The DNA of the CDR3 is TGTGCCAGCAGTTACGGGCAGGGGAGGGACACTGAAGCTTTCTTT.

The rearrangement joins TRBV11-3 to TRBJ1-1; TRBD1 matches 8 bases. The length of the CDR3 is 14 residues. The germline V gene encodes CDR1 SGHNT and CDR2 YENEEA. The junction had 5 bases not matched to a gene; V was cut back by 5 bases and J by 3 bases. This CDR3 is CASSRTGRDTEAFF. As DNA, the CDR3 is TGTGCCAGCAGCAGGACAGGGAGGGACACTGAAGCTTTCTTT.

The sample holds a few counts of this clone. The V call is TRBV5-4, the J call TRBJ2-5, with D possibly TRBD2 on 6 matching bases. Trimming shortened V by 2 bases and J by 5 bases, and 10 bases separated the two germline ends. The germline gives CDR1 SGHNT, CDR2 YYREEE (reference sequence). The CDR3 extends over 13 amino acids. The CDR3 spells CASSLAGGETQYF. Written as DNA, the CDR3 is TGTGCCAGCAGCTTAGCGGGTGGGGAGACCCAGTACTTC.

The V and J genes are TRBV14 and TRBJ2-7; the D call may be TRBD1 or TRBD2 (5 bases each). The CDR3 length is 15 residues. Trimming shortened V by 4 bases and J by 4 bases, and 17 bases separated the two germline ends. Germline V gene lookup returns CDR1 SGHDN and CDR2 FVKESK. In DNA form, the CDR3 reads TGTGCCAGCAGCCGAAACCGGGACGTCTATTACGAGCAGTACTTC. Protein: CASSRNRDVYYEQYF.

This clone was found a few times. Written as DNA, the CDR3 is TGCGCCAGCAGCTTAGATCAGACAGGGAACATTCAGTACTTC. Translation: CASSLDQTGNIQYF. The chain links TRBV5-1 to TRBJ2-4; 7 bases are shared with TRBD1. V was pared by 2 bases and J by 7 bases, with 6 bases of the junction left unmatched. The CDR3 contains 14 residues. CDR1 and CDR2 from the germline V gene are SGHRS and YFSETQ.

This chain joins TRBV20-1 and TRBJ2-7, with D perhaps TRBD1 (5 bases). The CDR3 contains 11 residues. V lost 5 bases and J lost 3, with 8 bases in between. CDR1 DFQATT and CDR2 SNEGSKA come from the germline V gene (reference sequence). The CDR3 DNA reads TGCAGTGCTTGGCAGGGCTACGAGCAGTACTTC. It is translated as CSAWQGYEQYF.

This chain joins TRBV5-6 and TRBJ2-7, with unresolved D. This CDR3 comprises 14 residues. V gave up 4 bases and J gave up 6 bases, with 17 bases separating them. Germline assignment: CDR1 SGHDT and CDR2 YYEEEE. The CDR3 region is CASSRLDGRGEQYF. CDR3 DNA: TGTGCCAGCAGCCGGTTGGACGGGCGAGGCGAGCAGTACTTC.